The source of this T cell receptor beta chain is a study of OX40 agonist ivuxolimab in advanced cancers. The table came from immunoSEQ multiplex PCR; TCRdb's copy has only in-frame clones and leaves some out. The sample carries tens of thousands of clones, around 90% recorded once. The germline V and J ends were trimmed by 7 bases and 5 bases, with 11 bases remaining between them. The CDR3 consists of 12 residues. Germline loops: CDR1 MNHEY, CDR2 SVGAGI. V is TRBV6-5 and J is TRBJ2-5; either TRBD1 or TRBD2 may supply D (6 bases each). The sequence derives from an adult with an advanced solid tumor such as melanoma, head and neck, liver or kidney cancer. The source was CD4+ or CD8+ T cells sorted from blood, collected in a trial of the OX40 agonist ivuxolimab. As DNA, the CDR3 is TGTGCCAGCAAGAGGGGGGAGGAGACCCAGTACTTC. Amino acid sequence: CASKRGEETQYF.